These 31 T cell receptor beta chains were sequenced from one sample in a study of blood T cell repertoires in COVID-19. Sequencing was performed with immunoSEQ multiplex PCR; in TCRdb, only in-frame clones are kept and a portion is missing. The sample has around 170,000 clones, about 85% seen once. Sequencing was performed on peripheral blood. The receptor source for this set is a woman in her twenties or thirties with active or convalescent COVID-19.

V usage is TRBV24-1 and J usage is TRBJ2-2; 7 positions agree with TRBD2. Trimming removed 3 bases from V and 1 base from J; junction bases left unmatched: 4. The CDR3 spans 16 residues. Per the germline V gene, CDR1 is KGHDR and CDR2 is SFDVKD. The CDR3 region is CATSDNAGENTGELFF. CDR3 nucleotide sequence: TGTGCCACCAGTGATAACGCGGGAGAGAACACCGGGGAGCTGTTTTTT.

The genes are TRBV3-1 (or the pseudogene TRBV3-2) and TRBJ1-1; TRBD1 agrees at 8 bases. This CDR3 is 16 amino acids long. The ends lost 4 bases at V and 2 bases at J; junction bases unmatched: 9. Germline V gives CDR1 LGHDT, CDR2 YNNKEL (reference sequence). The CDR3 reads CASSPRGRSVNTEAFF. CDR3 coding DNA: TGTGCCAGCAGCCCCAGGGGGCGATCGGTTAACACTGAAGCTTTCTTT.

The chain carries TRBV4-1 and TRBJ1-1; D remains ambiguous. The CDR3 totals 14 residues. Germline V gene lookup returns CDR1 MGHRA and CDR2 YSYEKL. V shed 5 bases and J shed 4 bases, with 14 bases lying between them. CDR3 residues: CASSYDWPGTEAFF. CDR3 DNA sequence: TGCGCCAGCAGCTACGATTGGCCGGGCACTGAAGCTTTCTTT.

This chain links TRBV7-9 with TRBJ2-4, with D perhaps matching TRBD1 (6 bases). Looked up from germline, CDR1 is SEHNR and CDR2 is FQNEAQ (reference sequence). CDR3 length: 14 amino acids. V gave up 5 bases and J gave up 5 bases, with 13 bases separating them. CDR3 coding DNA: TGTGCCAGCAGCCCCCCGACAGGAGAAAACATTCAGTACTTC. Its protein is CASSPPTGENIQYF.

The chain joins TRBV9 to TRBJ2-7, with a tentative D call TRBD2 (6 bases). Germline V gene sequence: CDR1 SGDLS, CDR2 YYNGEE. V was cut by 0 bases and J by 6 bases, with 10 bases left in between. The CDR3 extends over 13 amino acids. This CDR3 is CASSVVGGTEQYF. CDR3 coding DNA: TGTGCCAGCAGCGTAGTTGGAGGGACCGAGCAGTACTTC. The full variable domain, rest sourced from reference TRBV9 and TRBJ2-7, is DSGVTQTPKHLITATGQRVTLRCSPRSGDLSVYWYQQSLDQGLQFLIQYYNGEERAKGNILERFSAQQFPDLHSELNLSSLELGDSALYFCASSVVGGTEQYFGPGTRLTVT.

The V call is TRBV5-1, the J call TRBJ2-3; 7 bases match TRBD2. The CDR3 contains 15 residues. V dropped 1 base and J dropped 1; count of bases not matched to a gene: 3. Germline CDR1 reads SGHRS; CDR2 reads YFSETQ. In DNA form, the CDR3 reads TGCGCCAGCAGCTTGAGCGGGGTGGGCACAGATACGCAGTATTTT. This sequence encodes CASSLSGVGTDTQYF.

This clone was observed a few times. CDR3 amino acids: CASSPGTVSNQPQHF. The CDR3 nucleotides read TGTGCCAGCAGCCCGGGGACAGTTAGCAATCAGCCCCAGCATTTT. The genes are TRBV27 and TRBJ1-5; 7 bases match TRBD1. The CDR3 loop spans 15 amino acids. Per the germline V gene, CDR1 is MNHEY and CDR2 is SMNVEV (reference sequence). Trimming at V came to 6 bases and at J to 0 bases, leaving 5 bases not matched to a gene.

This chain links TRBV28 with TRBJ2-7; D not certain. The CDR3 spans 12 residues. CDR1 and CDR2 from the germline V gene are MDHEN and SYDVKM. V was clipped by 6 bases and J by 2 bases, with 8 bases between them. CDR3 DNA: TGTGCCAGCAGCCTCGACACCTACGAGCAGTACTTC. Protein sequence: CASSLDTYEQYF. The whole variable domain, filled in from reference TRBV28 and TRBJ2-7, reads DVKVTQSSRYLVKRTGEKVFLECVQDMDHENMFWYRQDPGLGLRLIYFSYDVKMKEKGDIPEGYSVSREKKERFSLILESASTNQTSMYLCASSLDTYEQYFGPGTRLTVT.

The chain couples TRBV24-1 to TRBJ2-1, with a tentative D call TRBD1 (5 bases). Trimming left V 6 bases short and J 8 bases short, with 13 bases between. CDR3 length: 13 amino acids. Germline values: CDR1 KGHDR, CDR2 SFDVKD. The DNA for the CDR3 is TGTGCCACCAGTCCCCCGCAGGGTGATGAGCAGTTCTTC. This sequence encodes CATSPPQGDEQFF.

The chain carries TRBV27 and TRBJ2-1, with 7 bases that match TRBD1. V lost 3 bases to trimming and J lost 14 bases; unmatched junction nucleotides: 7. This CDR3 is built from 12 residues. Germline V CDR1 and CDR2: MNHEY, SMNVEV (reference sequence). The CDR3 region has the DNA TGTGCCAGCAGTTTGTTTGGACAGGAGGAGTTCTTC. It yields the protein CASSLFGQEEFF.

This chain connects TRBV6-4 to TRBJ1-1, with TRBD1 identical over 10 bases. Germline trimming cut 2 bases from V and 11 bases from J; bases unmatched to any gene: 8. Germline V CDR1 and CDR2: MRHNA, SNTAGT. The CDR3 has 14 amino acids. CDR3 bases: TGTGCCAGCAGTGACCAGCCGGGACAGGGGAGGGCTTTCTTT. The encoded protein is CASSDQPGQGRAFF.

The rearrangement links TRBV6-6 to TRBJ1-4, with 10 bases aligning to TRBD1. Per germline, CDR1 MNHNY and CDR2 SVGAGI (reference sequence). V was clipped by 2 bases and J by 6 bases; unmatched bases: 6. CDR3 length: 16 residues. The CDR3 sequence is CASSYPGQGFDEKLFF. The CDR3, as DNA: TGTGCCAGCAGTTACCCGGGACAGGGGTTTGATGAAAAACTGTTTTTT.

This chain links TRBV28 with TRBJ1-2; D may be TRBD1 (6 bases). Trimming left V 3 bases short and J 2 bases short, with 10 bases between. The CDR3 has 14 amino acids. Germline V gene data show CDR1 as MDHEN and CDR2 as SYDVKM. This chain's CDR3 is CASSFDQGNYGYTF. The CDR3 region has the DNA TGTGCCAGCAGTTTCGATCAGGGGAACTATGGCTACACCTTC.

The V and J genes are TRBV3-1 (or the pseudogene TRBV3-2) and TRBJ1-2; the match to TRBD1 covers 7 bases. Germline assignment: CDR1 LGHDT and CDR2 YNNKEL (reference sequence). CDR3 length equals 15 residues. J gave up 4 bases and V 4 bases, and 9 bases lay outside the gene matches. Here the CDR3 reads CASSLWDRPAYGYTF. CDR3 nucleotide sequence: TGTGCCAGCAGCCTCTGGGACAGACCAGCCTATGGCTACACCTTC.

This clone was found once. The chain links TRBV6-6 to TRBJ1-4; 8 bases are shared with TRBD1. This CDR3 has 14 amino acids. The ends lost 5 bases at V and 8 bases at J; junction bases unmatched: 7. Germline lookup yields CDR1 MNHNY and CDR2 SVGAGI (reference sequence). CDR3 in amino acids: CASSPQGAGEKLFF. The CDR3 DNA reads TGTGCCAGCAGTCCTCAGGGGGCGGGGGAAAAACTGTTTTTT.

The chain uses TRBV6-5 and TRBJ2-7, with D hard to call. The CDR3 spans 14 residues. Germline assignment: CDR1 MNHEY and CDR2 SVGAGI. The germline V and J ends were trimmed by 3 bases and 1 base, with 10 bases remaining between them. The CDR3 region has the DNA TGTGCCAGCAGTTATGGTACGAGGTCCTACGAGCAGTACTTC. This sequence encodes CASSYGTRSYEQYF.

The chain carries TRBV28 and TRBJ2-5; 11 nucleotides line up with TRBD2. Trimming at V came to 1 base and at J to 2 bases, leaving 6 bases not matched to a gene. Germline CDR1 is MDHEN and CDR2 is SYDVKM. The CDR3 consists of 17 residues. CDR3 DNA: TGTGCCAGCAGTTTATACGGGACTAGCGGAGCTCAAGAGACCCAGTACTTC. It is translated as CASSLYGTSGAQETQYF.

V and J are TRBV5-1 and TRBJ2-5; D gene unclear. This CDR3 region has 14 residues. Trimming pared 5 bases from V and 1 base from J, leaving 12 bases between. Germline V lookup: CDR1 SGHRS, CDR2 YFSETQ. This CDR3 is CASSSGSLQETQYF. The CDR3 DNA reads TGCGCCAGCAGTTCCGGGTCCCTCCAAGAGACCCAGTACTTC.

This chain joins TRBV6-6 and TRBJ1-5, with D possibly matching TRBD1 (5 bases). The germline V gene has CDR1 MNHNY and CDR2 SVGAGI (reference sequence). The CDR3 is 13 residues long. Trimming took off 6 bases at V and 4 bases at J, with 10 bases between the two ends. The DNA for the CDR3 is TGTGCCAGCAGCTCCGGGGGGAATCAGCCCCAGCATTTT. Translating gives CASSSGGNQPQHF.

The rearrangement uses TRBV27 and TRBJ1-5, with 7 bases identical to TRBD1. The CDR3 runs 15 residues. Germline CDR1 is MNHEY and CDR2 is SMNVEV (reference sequence). The V and J ends lost 8 bases and 3 bases, in that order; junction bases with no gene match: 10. The CDR3 is CASADGTADNQPQHF. CDR3 coding DNA: TGTGCCAGCGCTGACGGGACAGCGGACAATCAGCCCCAGCATTTT.

This clone was recorded only once. The CDR3 loop reads CASSGYRGRGANVLTF. CDR3 sequence (DNA): TGCGCCAGCAGCGGGTACAGGGGTCGGGGGGCCAACGTCCTGACTTTC. The chain recombines TRBV4-1 with TRBJ2-6; TRBD1 matches at 7 bases. Germline V lookup: CDR1 MGHRA, CDR2 YSYEKL. J lost 4 bases, V lost 5 bases, and 8 bases had no gene match. This CDR3 has 16 residues.

V gene TRBV3-1 (or the pseudogene TRBV3-2) combines with J gene TRBJ2-2; D remains ambiguous. The ends were cut back, 5 bases at V and 2 bases at J, with 15 bases in the middle. CDR3 length equals 16 residues. Germline values: CDR1 LGHDT, CDR2 YNNKEL (reference sequence). The CDR3 region has the DNA TGTGCCAGCAGCTTAAATCCGCCAGGTAACACCGGGGAGCTGTTTTTT. Translated: CASSLNPPGNTGELFF.

The genes are TRBV18 and TRBJ1-2; D unresolved. Trimming pared 4 bases from V and 3 bases from J, leaving 21 bases between. The CDR3 has 17 amino acids. CDR1 and CDR2 (germline): KGHSH, LQKENI. CDR3 protein: CASSQFPKLPEDYGYTF. CDR3 bases: TGTGCCAGCTCACAGTTCCCAAAACTCCCAGAGGACTATGGCTACACCTTC.

The genes are TRBV28 and TRBJ2-7; 7 bases fit TRBD1. Germline lookup yields CDR1 MDHEN and CDR2 SYDVKM. J lost 2 bases, V lost 5 bases, and 12 bases had no gene match. The CDR3 extends over 16 amino acids. CDR3 coding DNA: TGTGCCAGCAGTACCAATCACAGGGGCGCTACCTACGAGCAGTACTTC. Translation: CASSTNHRGATYEQYF.

The chain joins TRBV19 to TRBJ1-1, with 8 positions matching TRBD1. Germline V gene lookup returns CDR1 LNHDA and CDR2 SQIVND (reference sequence). Trimming took 6 bases from V and 6 from J; bases not matched to a gene: 12. The CDR3 runs to 15 residues. This CDR3 is CASRGQGAGTAEAFF. DNA for the CDR3: TGTGCCAGTAGGGGGCAGGGGGCTGGTACGGCTGAAGCTTTCTTT.

This chain connects TRBV6-5 to TRBJ1-6; 7 bases fit TRBD1. The CDR3 loop spans 14 amino acids. Germline V gene lookup returns CDR1 MNHEY and CDR2 SVGAGI. Trimming took 6 bases from V and 9 from J; bases not matched to a gene: 8. CDR3 residues: CASRPTGVGSPLHF. CDR3 bases: TGTGCCAGCAGACCTACAGGGGTCGGTTCACCCCTCCACTTT.

The chain recombines TRBV24-1 with TRBJ1-4; no clear D gene. The CDR3 consists of 13 residues. Germline-derived CDR1 and CDR2 are KGHDR and SFDVKD. The ends were cut back, 3 bases at V and 7 bases at J, with 8 bases in the middle. The CDR3 bases are TGTGCCACCAGTGATGGCGGAGGTGAAAAACTGTTTTTT. Protein product: CATSDGGGEKLFF.

This clone was seen just once. V and J are TRBV28 and TRBJ2-3, with D tentatively TRBD1 (5 bases). This CDR3 is built from 17 residues. The V end lost 6 bases, the J end lost 0 bases, and 19 bases lay between the germline ends. Germline V gives CDR1 MDHEN, CDR2 SYDVKM. CDR3 residues: CASSLGAGQGSTDTQYF. DNA for the CDR3: TGTGCCAGCAGCCTAGGGGCAGGCCAGGGTAGCACAGATACGCAGTATTTT.

In its sample, this clone was seen a few times. The rearrangement joins TRBV11-2 to TRBJ2-1; D perhaps matches TRBD2 (5 bases). Germline V gene lookup returns CDR1 SGHAT and CDR2 FQNNGV. The CDR3 extends over 12 amino acids. Trimming stripped 3 bases from V and 5 bases from J, with 5 bases between. The CDR3 nucleotides are TGTGCCAGCAGCTTGGGAGACAATGAGCAGTTCTTC. Amino acids: CASSLGDNEQFF.

The chain couples TRBV27 to TRBJ1-5; the D is unclear. V lost 5 bases to trimming and J lost 7 bases, with 24 bases between them. The CDR3 is made up of 17 amino acids. Germline CDR1 reads MNHEY; CDR2 reads SMNVEV (reference sequence). The CDR3 spells CASSPELRGRDGQPQHF. In nucleotides, the CDR3 is TGTGCCAGCAGTCCGGAACTACGTGGGAGGGATGGACAGCCCCAGCATTTT.

This clone was seen just once. The V gene is TRBV28, the J gene TRBJ2-6; no clear D. The germline CDR1 and CDR2 sequences are MDHEN and SYDVKM. V lost 5 bases, J lost 2 bases, and 7 bases lay in between. This CDR3 has 14 amino acids. The DNA of the CDR3 is TGTGCCAGCAGTACCCCTACTGGGGCCAACGTCCTGACTTTC. Amino acid sequence: CASSTPTGANVLTF.